The 32 T cell receptor beta chains below were found in one sample sequenced in a study of vaccination effects on CD4 cells after COVID-19. Assay: immunoSEQ multiplex PCR; the TCRdb copy retains only in-frame clones and omits some. Among tens of thousands of clones listed, over 70% were seen once. These TCRs' antigens remain unknown. With the ViraFEST assay, the study expanded antigen-specific CD4+ T cells using viral peptide pools, then sequenced them. Upon completion of roughly ten days in culture, CD4+ T cells were isolated. Participants were given two doses of BNT162b2 or mRNA-1273 vaccine. Material: CD4+ T cells from PBMCs cultured with HCoV-229E spike peptides, obtained after COVID-19 vaccination. The receptor set was obtained from a human donor who received a COVID-19 vaccine.

This chain links TRBV12-3 or TRBV12-4 with TRBJ2-1; no clear D gene. V lost 5 bases and J 8 bases, leaving 10 bases between the germline ends. This CDR3 comprises 12 residues. CDR3 protein: CASSAFSDEQFF. CDR3 nucleotides: TGTGCCAGCAGTGCATTTTCGGATGAGCAGTTCTTC.

This chain uses TRBV14 with TRBJ2-1; D is ambiguous. V was clipped by 0 bases and J by 13 bases, with 13 bases between them. The CDR3 totals 13 residues. Germline lookup yields CDR1 SGHDN and CDR2 FVKESK. The CDR3 nucleotides are TGTGCCAGCAGCCAAGAATTACCACCTAAACAGTTCTTC. It yields the protein CASSQELPPKQFF.

This sequence joins TRBV29-1 and TRBJ2-3, with a possible D match to TRBD1 (6 bases). The CDR3 runs to 13 residues. CDR1 and CDR2 from the germline V gene are SQVTM and ANQGSEA. The ends were cut back, 4 bases at V and 4 bases at J, with 12 bases in the middle. DNA for the CDR3: TGCAGCGTTGGCAGGGGTTTCTCAGATACGCAGTATTTT. This gives the protein CSVGRGFSDTQYF.

The chain employs TRBV10-3 and TRBJ2-2; TRBD2 matches 8 bases. Germline loops: CDR1 ENHRY, CDR2 SYGVKD. Trimming cost V 10 bases and J 4 bases; bases outside gene matches: 11. This CDR3 contains 15 residues. CDR3 loop: CASSPGGPATGELFF. CDR3 DNA: TGTGCCAGCTCCCCGGGGGGGCCAGCCACCGGGGAGCTGTTTTTT.

V and J are TRBV5-1 and TRBJ1-1; a weak D match, TRBD1 (6 bases). Trimming cost V 6 bases and J 3 bases, with 15 bases left between them. Germline V gene data show CDR1 as SGHRS and CDR2 as YFSETQ. This CDR3 region has 14 residues. CDR3 nucleotides: TGCGCCAGCACAAGGGGGGGTGCGGACACTGAAGCTTTCTTT. Protein product: CASTRGGADTEAFF. The full variable domain, completed using reference TRBV5-1 and TRBJ1-1, is KAGVTQTPRYLIKTRGQQVTLSCSPISGHRSVSWYQQTPGQGLQFLFEYFSETQRNKGNFPGRFSGRQFSNSRSEMNVSTLELGDSALYLCASTRGGADTEAFFGQGTRLTVV.

The V gene is TRBV5-4, the J gene TRBJ2-7; TRBD1 matches 7 bases. CDR3 length: 14 residues. Germline V gene sequence: CDR1 SGHNT, CDR2 YYREEE (reference sequence). V lost 3 bases to trimming and J lost 3 bases; unmatched junction nucleotides: 6. CDR3 sequence: CASSSHGTDYEQYV. The CDR3 nucleotides are TGTGCCAGCAGCTCGCATGGGACAGACTACGAGCAGTACGTC.

The chain is built from TRBV7-9 and TRBJ1-1; D remains ambiguous. Looked up from germline, CDR1 is SEHNR and CDR2 is FQNEAQ (reference sequence). This CDR3 has 14 residues. V was clipped by 3 bases and J by 4 bases, with 12 bases between them. The CDR3 coding sequence is TGTGCCAGCAGCTTGCTCTGGACCAGCACTGAAGCTTTCTTT. It specifies CASSLLWTSTEAFF.

The chain recombines TRBV7-8 with TRBJ2-7; maybe TRBD1 (6 bases). The V gene's germline CDR1 is SGHVS and CDR2 FQNEAQ. The CDR3 has 12 amino acids. Here the CDR3 reads CASSLVSGTPLV. In DNA, the CDR3 is TGTGCCAGCAGCTTAGTGTCCGGGACACCTTTGGTC.

The rearrangement links TRBV7-9 to TRBJ1-2; tentative D call: TRBD1 (5 bases). CDR3 length: 14 residues. With 1 base removed from V and 6 bases from J, the gap between germline ends came to 12 bases. The germline gives CDR1 SEHNR, CDR2 FQNEAQ (reference sequence). CDR3 residues: CASSLGQNRHGYTF. The CDR3 region has the DNA TGTGCCAGCAGCTTAGGACAGAATCGCCATGGCTACACCTTC.

The V gene is TRBV5-6, the J gene TRBJ1-1; D is undetermined. V was shortened by 3 bases and J by 3 bases, with 18 bases between the two germline ends. The CDR3 has 16 amino acids. Germline V CDR1 and CDR2: SGHDT, YYEEEE. This CDR3 is CASSWRSAGSDTEAFF. CDR3 coding DNA: TGTGCCAGCAGCTGGAGGAGCGCGGGTTCGGACACTGAAGCTTTCTTT.

The rearrangement uses TRBV5-1 and TRBJ2-1; 7 bases line up with TRBD2. CDR1 SGHRS and CDR2 YFSETQ come from the germline V gene. This CDR3 has 16 amino acids. With V trimmed by 0 bases and J by 3 bases, 6 bases remained unmatched. CDR3 amino acids: CASSLETGGSYNEQFF. CDR3 nucleotide sequence: TGCGCCAGCAGCTTGGAAACGGGGGGAAGCTACAATGAGCAGTTCTTC.

This rearrangement joins TRBV4-2 to TRBJ2-6; TRBD1 agrees at 7 bases. The V gene end was trimmed by 0 bases and the J gene end by 2 bases; junction bases not matched to a gene: 4. This CDR3 region has 17 residues. Per germline, CDR1 LGHNA and CDR2 YNFKEQ. The DNA for the CDR3 is TGTGCCAGCAGCCAAGATTTGCAGGGGGCTGGGGCCAACGTCCTGACTTTC. Translated: CASSQDLQGAGANVLTF.

This chain joins TRBV7-3 and TRBJ2-3; D may correspond to TRBD1 or TRBD2 (5 bases each). Germline CDR1 reads SGHTA; CDR2 reads FQGTGA. Trimming took off 1 base at V and 2 bases at J, with 10 bases between the two ends. The CDR3 has 15 residues. The CDR3 region is CASSLRGDPTDTQYF. The CDR3 nucleotides read TGTGCCAGCAGCTTAAGAGGGGACCCCACAGATACGCAGTATTTT.

The chain links TRBV9 to TRBJ2-5, with 10 bases that match TRBD2. The V and J ends lost 3 bases and 4 bases, in that order; junction bases with no gene match: 6. Germline V gene data show CDR1 as SGDLS and CDR2 as YYNGEE. CDR3 length equals 15 residues. As DNA, the CDR3 is TGTGCCAGCAGCGAGTCCGGGACTAGCGTAGAGACCCAGTACTTC. Amino acids: CASSESGTSVETQYF.

The chain combines TRBV29-1 with TRBJ2-5, with D possibly matching TRBD1 (7 bases). From germline, CDR1 is SQVTM and CDR2 ANQGSEA. This CDR3 is 13 amino acids long. Trimming left V 4 bases short and J 4 bases short, with 13 bases between. CDR3 DNA: TGCAGCGTTGGGAGGGGGCCGGGAGAGACCCAGTACTTC. Its translation is CSVGRGPGETQYF.

The chain recombines TRBV3-1 (or the pseudogene TRBV3-2) with TRBJ1-5; D call uncertain. Trimming removed 1 base from V and 9 bases from J, with 7 bases in between. Germline CDR1 LGHDT, CDR2 YNNKEL (reference sequence). The CDR3 has 12 residues. The CDR3, as DNA: TGTGCCAGCAGCCAAGGGGCGGGGCCCCAGCATTTT. Translated: CASSQGAGPQHF.

The V gene is TRBV5-1, the J gene TRBJ2-3; D remains ambiguous. V shed 0 bases and J shed 2 bases, with 13 bases lying between them. The CDR3 spans 16 residues. Germline V gene sequence: CDR1 SGHRS, CDR2 YFSETQ. DNA for the CDR3: TGCGCCAGCAGCTTGGCCCGGACGGCTCCCACAGATACGCAGTATTTT. Its translation: CASSLARTAPTDTQYF.

This chain connects TRBV7-2 to TRBJ2-7; 8 nucleotides line up with TRBD1. In germline, CDR1 is SGHTA, CDR2 FQGNSA. This CDR3 has 14 amino acids. J lost 5 bases, V lost 5 bases, and 8 bases had no gene match. The CDR3 loop is CASSPGQVIDEQYV. CDR3 in DNA: TGTGCCAGCAGCCCGGGACAGGTCATCGACGAGCAGTACGTC.

The chain recombines TRBV6-4 with TRBJ2-5; 11 bases line up with TRBD2. V trimming: 0 bases; J trimming: 0 bases; junction bases outside the gene matches: 9. Germline V gene sequence: CDR1 MRHNA, CDR2 SNTAGT. This CDR3 comprises 19 residues. The CDR3 here is CASSDSKRVAGGDQETQYF. The CDR3 region has the DNA TGTGCCAGCAGTGACTCGAAGAGGGTAGCGGGGGGGGACCAAGAGACCCAGTACTTC.

This clone was seen only a few times. The chain links TRBV2 to TRBJ2-7; TRBD1 is a possible D gene (5 bases). The germline gives CDR1 SNHLY, CDR2 FYNNEI. Trimming pared 4 bases from V and 3 bases from J, leaving 13 bases between. This CDR3 is 14 amino acids long. In DNA form, the CDR3 reads TGTGCCAGCAGTGTTTCTCAGGGTGGCTACGAGCAGTACGTC. Translating it yields CASSVSQGGYEQYV.

This sequence joins TRBV2 and TRBJ2-5, with unresolved D. Germline V CDR1 and CDR2: SNHLY, FYNNEI. Trimming pared 6 bases from V and 2 bases from J, leaving 10 bases between. The CDR3 is made up of 13 amino acids. CDR3 amino acids: CASRYFIQETQYF. CDR3 sequence (DNA): TGTGCCAGCAGGTATTTCATACAAGAGACCCAGTACTTC.

The chain joins TRBV3-1 (or the pseudogene TRBV3-2) to TRBJ2-1, with 9 bases that match TRBD2. The trim removed 0 bases at V and 0 bases at J, leaving 12 bases unmatched. Germline CDR1 LGHDT, CDR2 YNNKEL (reference sequence). This CDR3 contains 20 residues. CDR3 sequence reads: CASSQDPPSGIARSYNEQFF. Written as DNA, the CDR3 is TGTGCCAGCAGCCAAGATCCGCCTAGCGGGATCGCCCGCTCCTACAATGAGCAGTTCTTC.

This rearrangement joins TRBV4-1 to TRBJ1-2; no clear D gene. The CDR3 length is 14 residues. CDR1 MGHRA and CDR2 YSYEKL come from the germline V gene. V lost 0 bases and J 0 bases, leaving 5 bases between the germline ends. CDR3 protein: CASSQDIPNYGYTF. The CDR3 DNA is TGCGCCAGCAGCCAAGATATTCCTAACTATGGCTACACCTTC.

J is TRBJ2-5 and V is TRBV6-1, with 7 nucleotides matching TRBD2. The J segment lost 4 bases and the V segment lost 2 bases, leaving 7 bases of the junction unmatched. The germline CDR1 and CDR2 sequences are MNHNS and SASEGT. The length of the CDR3 is 15 residues. Here the CDR3 reads CASSEWGRVGETQYF. For the CDR3, the DNA is TGTGCCAGCAGTGAATGGGGGAGGGTCGGAGAGACCCAGTACTTC.

J is TRBJ2-7 and V is TRBV6-4; D gene unclear. The length of the CDR3 is 11 residues. V lost 4 bases and J lost 3, with 4 bases in between. Germline V gene data show CDR1 as MRHNA and CDR2 as SNTAGT. This CDR3 is CASSVIYEQYV. CDR3 DNA: TGTGCCAGCAGTGTCATCTACGAGCAGTACGTC.

This clone was counted only a few times. This sequence joins TRBV6-2 or TRBV6-3 and TRBJ1-1; weak D call: TRBD1 (5 bases). Germline-derived CDR1 and CDR2 are MNHEY and SVGEGT. This CDR3 has 16 amino acids. V was pared by 2 bases and J by 8 bases, with 21 bases between. The chain's CDR3 is CASSYTPSRGAWEAFF. Written as DNA, the CDR3 is TGTGCCAGCAGTTACACTCCTTCGAGGGGCGCTTGGGAAGCTTTCTTT.

The chain has TRBV3-1 (or the pseudogene TRBV3-2) and TRBJ2-3; no definite D call. The CDR3 runs 15 residues. V lost 4 bases and J lost 0, with 11 bases in between. Germline assignment: CDR1 LGHDT and CDR2 YNNKEL (reference sequence). The CDR3 nucleotides read TGTGCCAGCAGCCGTACAGCACTAAGCACAGATACGCAGTATTTT. Protein product: CASSRTALSTDTQYF.

The chain combines TRBV3-1 (or the pseudogene TRBV3-2) with TRBJ2-3; a weak D match, TRBD2 (5 bases). This CDR3 region has 17 residues. From germline, CDR1 is LGHDT and CDR2 YNNKEL (reference sequence). Trimming shortened V by 4 bases and J by 4 bases, and 21 bases separated the two germline ends. The CDR3 region is CASSLRLRGDGADTQYF. The CDR3 DNA follows: TGTGCCAGCAGCCTGCGATTACGGGGAGACGGGGCAGATACGCAGTATTTT.

The chain uses TRBV6-1 and TRBJ1-5; 7 bases map to TRBD1. V lost 2 bases, J lost 4 bases, and 5 bases stayed unmatched. The germline V gene encodes CDR1 MNHNS and CDR2 SASEGT. This CDR3 has 15 residues. CDR3 sequence (DNA): TGTGCCAGCAGTGAAACTATCAGGGGGAATCAGCCCCAGCATTTT. It encodes CASSETIRGNQPQHF.

Remarks on this clone: One junction end does not reproduce the germline sequence, and a read error may be involved. The chain links TRBV5-1 to TRBJ1-2, with 8 bases fitting TRBD1. CDR3 size: 14 residues. Germline CDR1 SGHRS, CDR2 YFSETQ. The CDR3 protein is CASSSTPDRVGLEF. DNA of the CDR3: TGCGCCAGCAGCTCCACCCCGGACAGGGTGGGATTGGAGTTC.

This clone was detected only a few times. The chain couples TRBV3-1 (or the pseudogene TRBV3-2) to TRBJ1-5; D is unclear. The V end lost 1 base, the J end lost 0 bases, and 7 bases lay between the germline ends. The CDR3 length is 15 residues. From germline, CDR1 is LGHDT and CDR2 YNNKEL (reference sequence). CDR3 coding DNA: TGTGCCAGCAGCCAAGGCAGTATTAGCAATCAGCCCCAGCATTTT. Its protein product is CASSQGSISNQPQHF.

The chain couples TRBV5-1 to TRBJ2-7; 8 positions agree with TRBD1. This CDR3 is 15 amino acids long. Germline CDR1 reads SGHRS; CDR2 reads YFSETQ. Trimming at V came to 8 bases and at J to 4 bases, leaving 14 bases not matched to a gene. This CDR3 reads CASTLTAGGSYEQYV. CDR3 nucleotide sequence: TGCGCCAGTACGCTTACGGCAGGGGGCAGTTACGAGCAGTACGTC.